The 7 T cell receptor beta chains in this list originate from one sample, sequenced in a study of untreated major depressive disorder. Sequencing used immunoSEQ multiplex PCR; TCRdb keeps in-frame clones, though not all of them. The sample has 20,000 or so clones, more than 75% seen once; the top ten hold about 0.8%. Sequences were obtained from CD4+ T cells from PBMCs. The receptor source for this set is a woman younger than 45 in good health.

This chain joins TRBV2 and TRBJ2-7; D not resolved. The CDR3 is 12 amino acids. Trimming removed 6 bases at V and 3 bases at J, with 9 bases between. Per germline, CDR1 SNHLY and CDR2 FYNNEI. CDR3 in DNA: TGTGCCAGCAGCAAATCGGACTACGAGCAGTACTTC. It codes for CASSKSDYEQYF. Full variable domain (remainder filled in from reference TRBV2 and TRBJ2-7): EPEVTQTPSHQVTQMGQEVILRCVPISNHLYFYWYRQILGQKVEFLVSFYNNEISEKSEIFDDQFSVERPDGSNFTLKIRSTKLEDSAMYFCASSKSDYEQYFGPGTRLTVT.

V and J are TRBV9 and TRBJ1-2; tentative D call: TRBD1 (5 bases). Germline V CDR1 and CDR2: SGDLS, YYNGEE. The CDR3 sequence is 15 residues long. Trimming stripped 1 base from V and 5 bases from J, with 15 bases between. CDR3 loop: CASSVTPGGAYGYTF. The CDR3 region has the DNA TGTGCCAGCAGCGTAACTCCCGGTGGGGCGTATGGCTACACCTTC.

The gene calls are TRBV15 and TRBJ2-6; D gene unclear. Between the trimmed V and J ends, which lost 0 bases and 2 bases, there was a span of 5 bases. CDR1 and CDR2 (germline): LNHNV, YYDKDF (reference sequence). The CDR3 consists of 15 residues. CDR3 loop: CATSRDYAGANVLTF. CDR3 coding DNA: TGTGCCACCAGCAGAGATTATGCTGGGGCCAACGTCCTGACTTTC.

This chain links TRBV5-6 with TRBJ2-1; D gene uncertain. V lost 2 bases and J 4 bases, leaving 10 bases between the germline ends. The germline V gene has CDR1 SGHDT and CDR2 YYEEEE. This CDR3 comprises 14 residues. The CDR3 coding sequence is TGTGCCAGCAGCTTCGTTGGCGGTTACAATGAGCAGTTCTTC. Residues: CASSFVGGYNEQFF.

This chain uses TRBV28 with TRBJ2-7, with TRBD1 identical over 10 bases. The CDR3 is 15 amino acids. From germline, CDR1 is MDHEN and CDR2 SYDVKM. The trim removed 6 bases at V and 0 bases at J, leaving 5 bases unmatched. CDR3 region: CASSPRTGGSYEQYF. CDR3 bases: TGTGCCAGCAGCCCACGGACAGGGGGCTCCTACGAGCAGTACTTC.

V usage is TRBV9 and J usage is TRBJ1-4, with D hard to call. V lost 7 bases to trimming and J lost 5 bases, with 12 bases between them. The CDR3 sequence is 13 residues long. Germline CDR1 SGDLS, CDR2 YYNGEE. CDR3 loop: CASPRRGNEKLFF. The CDR3 bases are TGTGCCAGCCCCCGGCGAGGGAATGAAAAACTGTTTTTT.

The chain links TRBV7-2 to TRBJ2-7; TRBD2 aligns across 11 bases. Germline V lookup: CDR1 SGHTA, CDR2 FQGNSA. J lost 0 bases, V lost 5 bases, and 6 bases had no gene match. The CDR3 runs to 16 residues. The CDR3 DNA sequence: TGTGCCAGCAGCCGGGGACTAGCGGAAGCCTCCTACGAGCAGTACTTC. Its translation is CASSRGLAEASYEQYF.